This T cell receptor beta chain was recorded in a study of response to subunit inactivated influenza vaccine. Findings and limits, study-wide: T cells newly recruited by each seasonal influenza vaccination are few, the authors suggested.

This clonotype was observed many times. The antigen is unknown. There are 16 residues in the CDR3. Germline CDR1 reads SGHRS; CDR2 reads YFSETQ. V lost 4 bases and J lost 1; bases outside the gene matches: 5. MiXCR, run by TCRdb on the RT-PCR reads, gives a single entry per CDR3 protein. The top ten hold 7.6% of the sample, which has 590,000 or so distinct CDR3 sequences, around 15% seen once. Source: PBMCs from blood, taken roughly 15 days before vaccination. This TCR was recovered from a man aged 50 to 60 who received an inactivated influenza vaccine. The J gene is TRBJ2-6, the V gene TRBV5-1, with TRBD2 identical over 7 bases. The CDR3 sequence: CASSPWGGSGANVLTF. The CDR3 nucleotides are TGCGCCAGCAGCCCCTGGGGGGGTTCTGGGGCCAACGTCCTGACTTTC. Based on the CDR3 plus reference TRBV5-1 and TRBJ2-6, the full variable domain is KAGVTQTPRYLIKTRGQQVTLSCSPISGHRSVSWYQQTPGQGLQFLFEYFSETQRNKGNFPGRFSGRQFSNSRSEMNVSTLELGDSALYLCASSPWGGSGANVLTFGAGSRLTVL.